The subject of this entry is one TCR beta chain. No antigen is known for it. This sample is part of a study of shared clonotypes between healthy human individuals. Notes on the study in general: It was the non-shared clonotypes that had lower generation probabilities than clonotypes shared by all four donors.

The CDR3 extends over 14 amino acids. V gave up 7 bases and J gave up 0 bases, with 13 bases separating them. In germline, CDR1 is SQVTM, CDR2 ANQGSEA. Original handling: Quality scores were absent from the junction-only immunoSEQ sequences, so filtering differed. Produced via immunoSEQ multiplex PCR; TCRdb's table is partial and in-frame only. Clonal size and the V and J genes are those of that table, whereas D and trimming came from the DNA. In the table there are approximately 2.1 million clones, roughly 93% of which are singletons. The sample comprised naive CD4+ T cells from PBMCs. Subset in this sample: CD45RA+ positively selected. This TCR was recovered from a man aged 18 to 29 in good health. Some clones in this sample may be carry-over from other donors' samples. The chain uses TRBV29-1 and TRBJ2-1; no clear D gene. This chain's CDR3 is CSALTKLSYNEQFF. In DNA, the CDR3 is TGCAGCGCTCTCACGAAGCTCTCCTACAATGAGCAGTTCTTC.